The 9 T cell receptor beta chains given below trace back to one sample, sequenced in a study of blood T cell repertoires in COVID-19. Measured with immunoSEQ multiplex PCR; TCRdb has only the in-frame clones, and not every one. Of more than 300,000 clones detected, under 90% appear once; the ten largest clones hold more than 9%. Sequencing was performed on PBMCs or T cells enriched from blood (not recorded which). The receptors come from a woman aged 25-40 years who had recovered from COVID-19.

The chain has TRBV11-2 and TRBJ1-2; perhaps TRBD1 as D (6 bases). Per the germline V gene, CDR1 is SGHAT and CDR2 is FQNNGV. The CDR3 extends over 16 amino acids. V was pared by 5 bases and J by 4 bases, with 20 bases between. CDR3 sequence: CASSLTPSGEPYGYTF. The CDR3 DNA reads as TGTGCCAGCAGCCTAACCCCGTCAGGGGAACCCTATGGCTACACCTTC.

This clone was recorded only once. CDR3 nucleotide sequence: TGTGCCAGCAGCCCCCGAGGAACGGATCTCAAGCACCAAGAGACCCAGTACTTC. It codes for CASSPRGTDLKHQETQYF. This chain joins TRBV21-1 and TRBJ2-5; the DNA was not used to check the table's D call, TRBD2. TRBV21-1 is an annotated pseudogene. The CDR3 sequence is 18 residues long.

The CDR3 DNA sequence: TGTGCCAGCAGCCCCCACAGGGGGAGGAGAGAATCACCCCTCCACTTT. Protein sequence: CASSPHRGRRESPLHF. The chain joins TRBV6-6 to TRBJ1-6, with TRBD1 identical over 8 bases. Germline V gene data show CDR1 as MNHNY and CDR2 as SVGAGI (reference sequence). Losses at the gene ends were 6 bases for V and 10 bases for J; bases not matched to a gene: 14. The CDR3 totals 16 residues.

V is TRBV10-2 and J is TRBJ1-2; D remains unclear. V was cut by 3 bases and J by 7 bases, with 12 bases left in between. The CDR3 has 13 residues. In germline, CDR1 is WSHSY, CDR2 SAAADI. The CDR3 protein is CASSDFGGSGYTF. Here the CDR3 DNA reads TGCGCCAGCAGTGATTTTGGAGGGAGTGGCTACACCTTC.

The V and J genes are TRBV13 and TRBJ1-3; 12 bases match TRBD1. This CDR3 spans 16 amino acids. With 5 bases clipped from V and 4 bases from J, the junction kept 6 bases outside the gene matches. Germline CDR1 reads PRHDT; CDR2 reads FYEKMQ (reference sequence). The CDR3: CASSPGTGGVGNTIYF. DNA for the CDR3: TGTGCCAGCAGCCCCGGGACAGGGGGCGTCGGAAACACCATATATTTT.

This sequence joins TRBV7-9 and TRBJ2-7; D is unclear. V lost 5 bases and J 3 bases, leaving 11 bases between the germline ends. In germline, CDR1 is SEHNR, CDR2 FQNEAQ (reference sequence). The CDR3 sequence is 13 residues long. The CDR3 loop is CASSHSPLYEQYF. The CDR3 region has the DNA TGTGCCAGCAGCCATAGTCCCCTCTACGAGCAGTACTTC. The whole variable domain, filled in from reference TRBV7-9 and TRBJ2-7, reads DTGVSQNPRHKITKRGQNVTFRCDPISEHNRLYWYRQTLGQGPEFLTYFQNEAQLEKSRLLSDRFSAERPKGSFSTLEIQRTEQGDSAMYLCASSHSPLYEQYFGPGTRLTVT.

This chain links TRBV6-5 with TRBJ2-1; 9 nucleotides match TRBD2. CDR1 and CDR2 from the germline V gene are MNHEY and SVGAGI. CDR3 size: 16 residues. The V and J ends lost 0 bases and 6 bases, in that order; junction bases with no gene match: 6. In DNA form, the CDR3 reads TGTGCCAGCAGTTACTCTGGTAGCGGGAGAGGCAATGAGCAGTTCTTC. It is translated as CASSYSGSGRGNEQFF.

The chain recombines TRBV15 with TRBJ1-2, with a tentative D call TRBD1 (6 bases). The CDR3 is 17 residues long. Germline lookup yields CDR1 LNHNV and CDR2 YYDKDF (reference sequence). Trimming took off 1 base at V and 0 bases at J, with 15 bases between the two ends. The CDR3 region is CATSRVSGGGSNYGYTF. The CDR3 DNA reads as TGTGCCACCAGCAGAGTATCAGGTGGGGGCTCTAACTATGGCTACACCTTC. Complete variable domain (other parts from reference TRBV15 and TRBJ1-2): DAMVIQNPRYQVTQFGKPVTLSCSQTLNHNVMYWYQQKSSQAPKLLFHYYDKDFNNEADTPDNFQSRRPNTSFCFLDIRSPGLGDTAMYLCATSRVSGGGSNYGYTFGSGTRLTVV.

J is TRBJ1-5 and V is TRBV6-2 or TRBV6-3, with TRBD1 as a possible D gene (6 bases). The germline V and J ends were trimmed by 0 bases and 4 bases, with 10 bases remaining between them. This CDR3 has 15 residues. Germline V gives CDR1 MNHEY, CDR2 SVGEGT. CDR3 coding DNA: TGTGCCAGCAGTTACTCGGACAGCCGAAATCAGCCCCAGCATTTT. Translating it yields CASSYSDSRNQPQHF.